The rows below give T cell receptor beta chains drawn from one sample of a study of T-cell memory formation after mild COVID-19. MiXCR, applied by TCRdb to the 5' RACE reads, yields one record per CDR3 protein. The sample consists of fewer than 350,000 distinct CDR3 sequences, more than 15% of them appearing once. Sequences were obtained from PBMCs or a T cell subset sorted from them (not recorded which). The receptors were sampled from a man aged 18-30 years who had mild COVID-19 (a few samples of this study predate the infection). Cell type and time point are not known. Each CDR3 is given with its conserved first and last residue. D genes are given only for firm matches. Clone size is shown for a subset of rows, as once, few, many or a class of expanded clone.

v_call	cdr3_length	j_call	clone_size	d_call	cdr3_nt	cdr3_aa
TRBV5-1	15	TRBJ1-2	few	NA	TGCGCCAGCAGCTTGGATACGGGGGGTACCTATGGCTACACCTTC	CASSLDTGGTYGYTF
TRBV12-3/TRBV12-4	13	TRBJ2-3	NA	TRBD1	TGTGCCAGCAACCGGGACAGGGGGAGTACGCAGTATTTT	CASNRDRGSTQYF
TRBV5-1	15	TRBJ2-3	many	NA	TGCGCCAGCAGCCCCTATGACAGCAGCACAGATACGCAGTATTTT	CASSPYDSSTDTQYF
TRBV6-5	10	TRBJ2-1	few	TRBD2	TGTGCCAGCAAGGGACTAGAGCAGTTCTTC	CASKGLEQFF
TRBV7-8	17	TRBJ2-3	few	TRBD2	TGTGCCAGCAGCTTAGGAAAGTTAGCGGGGGCCGCAGATACGCAGTATTTT	CASSLGKLAGAADTQYF
TRBV12-3/TRBV12-4	16	TRBJ1-2	NA	NA	TGTGCCAGCAGTTTAATGACCCAGGCCTCGAGGGGTGGCTACACCTTC	CASSLMTQASRGGYTF
TRBV20-1	12	TRBJ2-1	many	NA	TGCAGTGCTTCCGGTCGGGTCAATGAGCAGTTCTTC	CSASGRVNEQFF
TRBV7-6	15	TRBJ1-1	few	NA	TGTGCCAGCAGCTCGACGGACGGGGCGGACACTGAAGCTTTCTTT	CASSSTDGADTEAFF
TRBV11-2	14	TRBJ2-1	many	NA	TGTGCCAGCAGCTCCCTCAGGGGGGTCAATGAGCAGTTCTTC	CASSSLRGVNEQFF
TRBV5-1	12	TRBJ2-7	NA	TRBD1	TGCGCCAGCAGCCGGGCAGAGGGGGCGCAGTACTTC	CASSRAEGAQYF
TRBV4-1	17	TRBJ2-3	many	TRBD2	TGCGCCAGCAGCCAGGAATGGACTAGCGGAGCCACAGATACGCAGTATTTT	CASSQEWTSGATDTQYF
TRBV12-3/TRBV12-4	14	TRBJ2-7	many	TRBD2	TGTGCCAGCAGTTCTAGCGGGGGGGCCTACGAGCAGTACTTC	CASSSSGGAYEQYF
TRBV7-9	14	TRBJ2-5	few	TRBD2	TGTGCCAGCAGCATTACTAGCGGGAGGGAGACCCAGTACTTC	CASSITSGRETQYF
TRBV27	11	TRBJ2-1	NA	NA	TGTGCCAGCAACCTAGGGGAACCTCAGTTCTTC	CASNLGEPQFF
TRBV27	13	TRBJ1-2	few	NA	TGTGCCAGCAGTCCGGACACCCTTTATGGCTACACCTTC	CASSPDTLYGYTF
TRBV20-1	15	TRBJ1-5	few	NA	TGCAGTGCTAGGCCCACACTGGGGATTAATCAGCCCCAGCATTTT	CSARPTLGINQPQHF
TRBV20-1	13	TRBJ2-5	many	NA	TGCAGTGCTCTAGGACCAGATCAAGAGACCCAGTACTTC	CSALGPDQETQYF
TRBV18	16	TRBJ1-1	few	TRBD1	TGTGCCAGCTCACCACCGGACAGGGTAGGGAACACTGAAGCTTTCTTT	CASSPPDRVGNTEAFF
TRBV5-1	11	TRBJ2-5	many	NA	TGCGCCAGCAGCAGCTTAGAGACCCAGTACTTC	CASSSLETQYF
TRBV4-1	15	TRBJ2-2	NA	TRBD1	TGCGCCAGCAGCTCGCGGGACAGGGGACCCGGGGAGCTGTTTTTT	CASSSRDRGPGELFF
TRBV27	15	TRBJ1-4	few	NA	TGTGCCAGCAGTTTATCGACCCGGGGGAGCGAAAAACTGTTTTTT	CASSLSTRGSEKLFF
TRBV27	16	TRBJ1-5	NA	NA	TGTGCCAGCAGTGACAACAGGGACTATAGCAATCAGCCCCAGCATTTT	CASSDNRDYSNQPQHF
TRBV6-2/TRBV6-3	14	TRBJ2-1	NA	TRBD1	TGTGCCAGCAGTTACTCGAGACAGGGGACTGAGCAGTTCTTC	CASSYSRQGTEQFF
TRBV28	11	TRBJ1-1	NA	NA	TGTGCCAGCATGTCGTACACTGAAGCTTTCTTT	CASMSYTEAFF
TRBV5-1	17	TRBJ2-6	NA	TRBD1	TGCGCCAGCAGCCGTGGACAGGGAAGTGGTGGGGCCAACGTCCTGACTTTC	CASSRGQGSGGANVLTF
TRBV7-2	15	TRBJ2-5	few	TRBD2	TGTGCCAGCAGCTTTCGGCTAGCGGACCAAGAGACCCAGTACTTC	CASSFRLADQETQYF
TRBV4-1	15	TRBJ2-5	few	NA	TGCGCCAGCAGCCTGGTCGGGGGAACCGTTGAGACCCAGTACTTC	CASSLVGGTVETQYF
TRBV11-2	15	TRBJ1-3	few	NA	TGTGCCAGCAGCCCATATTTCCGATCTGGAAACACCATATATTTT	CASSPYFRSGNTIYF
TRBV20-1	15	TRBJ2-3	few	TRBD2	TGCAGTGCTAGCTTGGCGGGGGGGAGGTTAGATACGCAGTATTTT	CSASLAGGRLDTQYF
TRBV6-7	14	TRBJ1-5	NA	NA	TGTGCCAGCAGGATCACGGATTGGGGTCAGCCCCAGCATTTT	CASRITDWGQPQHF
TRBV14	15	TRBJ2-5	few	NA	TGTGCCAGCAGCCAAGACGGGGCTAGGTACGAGACCCAGTACTTC	CASSQDGARYETQYF
TRBV5-1	17	TRBJ1-1	NA	NA	TGCGCCAGCAGCTTGTCCGAGAGGAGAATGGCGAACACTGAAGCTTTCTTT	CASSLSERRMANTEAFF
TRBV12-3/TRBV12-4	14	TRBJ1-4	few	NA	TGTGCCAGCTCCGGGTGGGACGTTAATGAAAAACTGTTTTTT	CASSGWDVNEKLFF
TRBV6-2/TRBV6-3	15	TRBJ2-3	NA	NA	TGTGCCAGCAGGCTCCGGCCCCCGGGTGCGGATACGCAGTATTTT	CASRLRPPGADTQYF
TRBV5-1	15	TRBJ2-1	many	NA	TGCGCCAGCAGCTCGCAGGTGGGGGCTTACAATGAGCAGTTCTTC	CASSSQVGAYNEQFF
TRBV12-5	17	TRBJ2-7	many	NA	TGTGCTAGTGGTTTGGTACTTGGGACCCATTCCGGGAACGAGCAGTACTTC	CASGLVLGTHSGNEQYF
TRBV30	15	TRBJ1-2	NA	NA	TGTGCCTGGATCCCCTACACGATCCTTAACTATGGCTACACCTTC	CAWIPYTILNYGYTF
TRBV14	16	TRBJ1-1	few	TRBD1	TGTGCCAGCAGCTTTCGACAGGGGGTGGGGAACACTGAAGCTTTCTTT	CASSFRQGVGNTEAFF
TRBV4-2	12	TRBJ2-3	many	NA	TGTGCCAGCAGCCGGAACACAGATACGCAGTATTTT	CASSRNTDTQYF